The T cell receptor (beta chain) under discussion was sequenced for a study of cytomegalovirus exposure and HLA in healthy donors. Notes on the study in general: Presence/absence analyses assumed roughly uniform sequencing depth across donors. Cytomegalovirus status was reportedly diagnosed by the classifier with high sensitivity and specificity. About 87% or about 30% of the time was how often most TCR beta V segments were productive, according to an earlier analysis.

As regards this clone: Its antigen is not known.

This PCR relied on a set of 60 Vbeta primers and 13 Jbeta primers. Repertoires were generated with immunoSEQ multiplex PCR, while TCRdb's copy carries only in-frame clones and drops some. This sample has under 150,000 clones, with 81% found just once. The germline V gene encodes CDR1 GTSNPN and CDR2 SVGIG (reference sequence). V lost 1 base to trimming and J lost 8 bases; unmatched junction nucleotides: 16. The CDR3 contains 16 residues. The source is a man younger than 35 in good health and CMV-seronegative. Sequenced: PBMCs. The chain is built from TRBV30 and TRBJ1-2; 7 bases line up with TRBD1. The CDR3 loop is CAWSAIIPGPGQGYTF. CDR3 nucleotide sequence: TGTGCCTGGAGTGCTATAATACCGGGACCGGGACAGGGCTACACCTTC. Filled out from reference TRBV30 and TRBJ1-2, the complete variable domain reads SQTIHQWPATLVQPVGSPLSLECTVEGTSNPNLYWYRQAAGRGLQLLFYSVGIGQISSEVPQNLSASRPQDRQFILSSKKLLLSDSGFYLCAWSAIIPGPGQGYTFGSGTRLTVV.